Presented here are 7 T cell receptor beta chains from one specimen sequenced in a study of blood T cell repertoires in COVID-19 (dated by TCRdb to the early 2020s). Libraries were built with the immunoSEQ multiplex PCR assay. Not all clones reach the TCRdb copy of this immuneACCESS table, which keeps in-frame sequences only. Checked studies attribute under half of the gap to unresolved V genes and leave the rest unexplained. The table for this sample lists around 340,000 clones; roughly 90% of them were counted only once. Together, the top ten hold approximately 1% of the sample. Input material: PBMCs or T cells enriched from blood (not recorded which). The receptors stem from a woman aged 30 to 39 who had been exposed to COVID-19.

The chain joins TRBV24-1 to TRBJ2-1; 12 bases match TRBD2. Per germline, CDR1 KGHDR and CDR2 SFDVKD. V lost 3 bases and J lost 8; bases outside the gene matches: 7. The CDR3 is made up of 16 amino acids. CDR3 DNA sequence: TGTGCCACCAGTGATCCTAGCGGGAGGGAGGGCGATGAGCAGTTCTTC. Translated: CATSDPSGREGDEQFF.

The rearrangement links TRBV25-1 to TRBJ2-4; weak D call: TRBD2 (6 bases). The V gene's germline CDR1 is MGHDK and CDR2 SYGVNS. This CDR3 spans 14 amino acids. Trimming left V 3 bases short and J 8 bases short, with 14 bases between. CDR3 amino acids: CASSDRGWGDIQYF. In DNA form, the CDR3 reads TGTGCCAGCAGTGACCGGGGTTGGGGGGACATTCAGTACTTC.

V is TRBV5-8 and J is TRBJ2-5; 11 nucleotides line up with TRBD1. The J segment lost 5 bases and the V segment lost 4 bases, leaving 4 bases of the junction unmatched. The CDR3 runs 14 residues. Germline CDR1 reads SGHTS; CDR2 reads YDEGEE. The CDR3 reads CASSRTGGWETQYF. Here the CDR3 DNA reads TGTGCCAGCAGCCGGACAGGGGGCTGGGAGACCCAGTACTTC.

CDR3 region: CASSLRREYGGELFF. Here the CDR3 DNA reads TGTGCCAGCAGCTTGAGGCGGGAGTATGGCGGGGAGCTGTTTTTT. This sequence joins TRBV5-4 and TRBJ2-2; 7 nucleotides align to TRBD2. V lost 1 base, J lost 7 bases, and 7 bases stayed unmatched. CDR3 size: 15 residues. The germline CDR1 and CDR2 sequences are SGHNT and YYREEE (reference sequence).

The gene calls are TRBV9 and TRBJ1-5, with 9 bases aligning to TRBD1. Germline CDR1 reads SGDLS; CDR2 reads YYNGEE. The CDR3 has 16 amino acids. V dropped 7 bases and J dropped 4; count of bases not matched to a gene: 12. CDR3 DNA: TGTGCCAGCTCCGAGGGGTCAGACAGGGGGAATCAGCCCCAGCATTTT. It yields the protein CASSEGSDRGNQPQHF.

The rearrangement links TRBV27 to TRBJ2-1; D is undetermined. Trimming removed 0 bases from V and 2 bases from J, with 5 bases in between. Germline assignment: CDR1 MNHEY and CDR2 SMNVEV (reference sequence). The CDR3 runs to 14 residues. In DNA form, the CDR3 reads TGTGCCAGCAGTTTATCTAACACCTACAATGAGCAGTTCTTC. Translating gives CASSLSNTYNEQFF.

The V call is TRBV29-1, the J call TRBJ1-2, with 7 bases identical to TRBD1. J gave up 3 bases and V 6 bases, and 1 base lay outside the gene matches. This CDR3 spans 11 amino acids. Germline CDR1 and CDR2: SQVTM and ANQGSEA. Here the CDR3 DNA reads TGCAGCGTGGGGACAGACTATGGCTACACCTTC. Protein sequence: CSVGTDYGYTF. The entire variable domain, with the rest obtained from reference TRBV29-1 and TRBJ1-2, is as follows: SAVISQKPSRDICQRGTSLTIQCQVDSQVTMMFWYRQQPGQSLTLIATANQGSEATYESGFVIDKFPISRPNLTFSTLTVSNMSPEDSSIYLCSVGTDYGYTFGSGTRLTVV.